The clone carrying this T cell receptor (beta chain) was seen many times. From the RACE reads, TCRdb called clonotypes with MiXCR, one entry per CDR3 protein. This sample carries under 40,000 distinct CDR3 sequences, 10% of them seen once, and the ten largest clones take 25% to 30%. With 3 bases removed from V and 2 bases from J, the gap between germline ends came to 7 bases. The germline V gene has CDR1 LNHNV and CDR2 YYDKDF (reference sequence). This CDR3 has 14 amino acids. Time point meaning: pre-sensitization, week 0. As for treatment: therapeutic diphenylcyclopropenone sensitization with weekly scalp DPC. It was unfractionated whole blood from which total RNA was extracted. The sample is drawn from a study of human T cells and chemical hapten exposure. For the study at large: 2% DPC applied to an approximately 2 cm by approximately 2 cm arm area sensitized donors.

V gene TRBV15 combines with J gene TRBJ1-4; D remains unclear. This TCR was sampled from a man in his fifties or sixties with alopecia areata. Some clones in this sample may be carry-over from other donors' samples. The sample was whole blood, taken in connection with sensitization to the hapten diphenylcyclopropenone (DPC). CDR3 in DNA: TGTGCCACCAGCAGTGGTATCACTAATGAAAAACTGTTTTTT. Its translation is CATSSGITNEKLFF.